These 23 T cell receptor beta chains share one sample of origin, sequenced in a study of radiotherapy plus CTLA-4 blockade in lung cancer. Only in-frame clones appear in the TCRdb table, and some are missing; sequencing was by immunoSEQ multiplex PCR. Of 85,000 to 90,000 clones detected, around nine tenths appear once; the ten largest clones hold over 15%. The sequencing here drew on peripheral blood, taken from a patient treated with radiotherapy plus ipilimumab. The receptor source for this set is a human donor with non-small cell lung cancer that progressed on radiotherapy plus ipilimumab.

The rearrangement joins TRBV27 to TRBJ2-7; a possible D gene is TRBD2 (6 bases). The CDR3 is made up of 15 amino acids. The V gene lost 4 bases and the J gene lost 1 base, with 14 bases spanning the gap. From germline, CDR1 is MNHEY and CDR2 SMNVEV (reference sequence). CDR3 DNA sequence: TGTGCCAGCAGTTCCGATGCAGCGGGTTCCTACGAGCAGTACTTC. It specifies CASSSDAAGSYEQYF.

The CDR3: CASSPGTFTDTQYF. The CDR3 DNA sequence: TGTGCCAGCAGCCCCGGGACTTTCACAGATACGCAGTATTTT. The gene calls are TRBV7-2 and TRBJ2-3; tentatively, D is TRBD2 (6 bases). V dropped 5 bases and J dropped 2 bases, with 11 bases sitting between them. The CDR3 extends over 14 amino acids. Germline V gives CDR1 SGHTA, CDR2 FQGNSA.

The rearrangement uses TRBV15 and TRBJ2-5; 12 bases are shared with TRBD1. Germline lookup yields CDR1 LNHNV and CDR2 YYDKDF (reference sequence). V trimming: 5 bases; J trimming: 5 bases; junction bases outside the gene matches: 6. The CDR3 runs 15 residues. The chain's CDR3 is CATSGTGGAVETQYF. The CDR3 coding sequence is TGTGCCACCAGCGGGACAGGGGGCGCGGTGGAGACCCAGTACTTC.

The J gene is TRBJ1-2, the V gene TRBV27; unclear D gene. The ends were cut back, 8 bases at V and 1 base at J, with 17 bases in the middle. CDR3 length: 15 residues. The V gene's germline CDR1 is MNHEY and CDR2 SMNVEV (reference sequence). CDR3 DNA sequence: TGTGCCAGCGCTCTCTCCACTCAATATAACTATGGCTACACCTTC. Residues: CASALSTQYNYGYTF.

The CDR3 protein is CASSQDGSQGKINEQYF. The DNA of the CDR3 is TGTGCCAGCAGCCAAGATGGGTCACAGGGTAAAATTAACGAGCAGTACTTC. This rearrangement joins TRBV14 to TRBJ2-7; TRBD1 is a possible D gene (6 bases). V dropped 0 bases and J dropped 5 bases, with 20 bases sitting between them. The length of the CDR3 is 17 residues. CDR1 is SGHDN, CDR2 FVKESK, per germline.

The chain recombines TRBV5-1 with TRBJ2-1; 10 bases are a match to TRBD2. Germline CDR1 is SGHRS and CDR2 is YFSETQ. The trim removed 2 bases at V and 0 bases at J, leaving 5 bases unmatched. The CDR3 has 17 residues. The CDR3 sequence is CASSFPSSGSSYNEQFF. The DNA of the CDR3 is TGCGCCAGCAGCTTTCCTTCTAGCGGGAGCTCCTACAATGAGCAGTTCTTC.

This chain connects TRBV5-1 to TRBJ1-1, with D possibly being TRBD1 (5 bases). Germline-derived CDR1 and CDR2 are SGHRS and YFSETQ. Trimming shortened V by 0 bases and J by 3 bases, and 18 bases separated the two germline ends. There are 17 residues in the CDR3. CDR3 loop: CASSLAIRVTEDTEAFF. The CDR3 DNA sequence: TGCGCCAGCAGCTTGGCCATCAGGGTGACGGAAGACACTGAAGCTTTCTTT.

This clone was detected only a few times. This sequence joins TRBV9 and TRBJ2-3; TRBD2 matches at 8 bases. Germline V gene lookup returns CDR1 SGDLS and CDR2 YYNGEE. This CDR3 spans 16 amino acids. Trimming took 0 bases from V and 3 from J; bases not matched to a gene: 6. CDR3 DNA: TGTGCCAGCAGCGTAGAAAGCGGGGGTCCTACAGATACGCAGTATTTT. As protein: CASSVESGGPTDTQYF.

The V gene is TRBV4-1, the J gene TRBJ2-1; D remains ambiguous. This CDR3 has 16 residues. Looked up from germline, CDR1 is MGHRA and CDR2 is YSYEKL. With 1 base removed from V and 5 bases from J, the gap between germline ends came to 15 bases. Here the CDR3 reads CASSQGAQREHNEQFF. The CDR3, as DNA: TGCGCCAGCAGCCAAGGGGCGCAGAGAGAACACAATGAGCAGTTCTTC.

This sequence joins TRBV2 and TRBJ2-5; D not certain. Trimming shortened V by 4 bases and J by 5 bases, and 14 bases separated the two germline ends. This CDR3 has 14 amino acids. Germline V gene sequence: CDR1 SNHLY, CDR2 FYNNEI. CDR3 nucleotide sequence: TGTGCCAGCAGTGGGCGCAGATTGCGGGAGACCCAGTACTTC. It encodes CASSGRRLRETQYF.

This chain connects TRBV7-9 to TRBJ2-5; D not resolved. The germline V gene encodes CDR1 SEHNR and CDR2 FQNEAQ (reference sequence). Trimming removed 1 base at V and 4 bases at J, with 7 bases between. There are 13 residues in the CDR3. The CDR3 sequence is CASSLGNRETQYF. CDR3 nucleotide sequence: TGTGCCAGCAGCTTAGGAAATAGAGAGACCCAGTACTTC.

J is TRBJ2-7 and V is TRBV2; TRBD1 agrees at 8 bases. Germline V CDR1 and CDR2: SNHLY, FYNNEI. V was clipped by 2 bases and J by 6 bases; unmatched bases: 6. There are 14 residues in the CDR3. The CDR3 region is CASSESRGLGEQYF. In DNA form, the CDR3 reads TGTGCCAGCAGTGAAAGCAGGGGGCTTGGCGAGCAGTACTTC.

CDR3 nucleotides: TGTGCCAGCAGCCGCCGGACTAGCGTCCATGAGCAGTTCTTC. Translating it yields CASSRRTSVHEQFF. The chain joins TRBV27 to TRBJ2-1, with TRBD2 matching over 9 bases. Per the germline V gene, CDR1 is MNHEY and CDR2 is SMNVEV (reference sequence). This CDR3 region has 14 residues. The V and J ends lost 6 bases and 8 bases, in that order; junction bases with no gene match: 8.

This sequence joins TRBV2 and TRBJ1-1; D may be TRBD1 (5 bases). The CDR3 length is 14 residues. V was cut by 3 bases and J by 5 bases, with 13 bases left in between. Germline lookup yields CDR1 SNHLY and CDR2 FYNNEI. This CDR3 reads CASSERSGKTEAFF. The CDR3 DNA reads TGTGCCAGCAGTGAGAGGTCAGGGAAGACTGAAGCTTTCTTT.

This clone was counted a single time. The rearrangement links TRBV5-1 to TRBJ2-1; a possible D gene is TRBD1 (6 bases). The germline V gene encodes CDR1 SGHRS and CDR2 YFSETQ. CDR3 length: 14 amino acids. The V end was cut by 0 bases, the J end by 2 bases, with 6 bases between. CDR3 DNA: TGCGCCAGCAGCTTGGGACAGGCCTACAATGAGCAGTTCTTC. Its protein product is CASSLGQAYNEQFF.

This clone was seen only once. V usage is TRBV18 and J usage is TRBJ1-1; TRBD1 matches 11 bases. The CDR3 sequence is 18 residues long. CDR1 and CDR2 from the germline V gene are KGHSH and LQKENI. The trim removed 3 bases at V and 0 bases at J, leaving 9 bases unmatched. The CDR3 DNA follows: TGTGCCAGCTCACCCAGGACAGGGGGCCTAGGGGTGAACACTGAAGCTTTCTTT. This sequence encodes CASSPRTGGLGVNTEAFF.

V is TRBV5-1 and J is TRBJ1-6, with 10 bases identical to TRBD1. The CDR3 is 14 residues long. Unmatched junction bases numbered 4, after V lost 3 bases and J lost 10 bases. In germline, CDR1 is SGHRS, CDR2 YFSETQ. This CDR3 reads CASSSRDRGSPLHF. The CDR3 DNA sequence: TGCGCCAGCAGCTCCCGGGACAGGGGCTCACCCCTCCACTTT.

The V call is TRBV9, the J call TRBJ2-2, with 13 bases identical to TRBD2. The CDR3 loop spans 17 amino acids. The germline V gene encodes CDR1 SGDLS and CDR2 YYNGEE. J was trimmed by 4 bases and V by 4 bases; bases with no gene match: 7. For the CDR3, the DNA is TGTGCCAGCAGCCCAGGACTAGCGGGAGCGGGCACCGGGGAGCTGTTTTTT. It translates to CASSPGLAGAGTGELFF.

This rearrangement joins TRBV6-6 to TRBJ2-1, with D possibly TRBD2 on 5 matching bases. The V end was cut by 2 bases, the J end by 0 bases, with 5 bases between. CDR3 size: 14 residues. Germline CDR1 is MNHNY and CDR2 is SVGAGI (reference sequence). CDR3 protein: CASSYGSSYNEQFF. For the CDR3, the DNA is TGTGCCAGCAGTTACGGGAGCTCCTACAATGAGCAGTTCTTC.

The chain recombines TRBV7-9 with TRBJ2-7, with 11 nucleotides matching TRBD1. Trimming removed 3 bases from V and 5 bases from J; junction bases left unmatched: 3. The CDR3 has 14 residues. CDR1 and CDR2 from the germline V gene are SEHNR and FQNEAQ (reference sequence). CDR3 nucleotide sequence: TGTGCCAGCAGCTTCGGACAGGGGGCGGACGAGCAGTACTTC. Amino acid sequence: CASSFGQGADEQYF. The whole variable domain, filled in from reference TRBV7-9 and TRBJ2-7, reads DTGVSQNPRHKITKRGQNVTFRCDPISEHNRLYWYRQTLGQGPEFLTYFQNEAQLEKSRLLSDRFSAERPKGSFSTLEIQRTEQGDSAMYLCASSFGQGADEQYFGPGTRLTVT.

This chain joins TRBV27 and TRBJ1-1; D may be TRBD1 (6 bases). V was shortened by 8 bases and J by 8 bases, with 21 bases between the two germline ends. This CDR3 spans 14 amino acids. CDR1 MNHEY and CDR2 SMNVEV come from the germline V gene (reference sequence). CDR3 nucleotide sequence: TGTGCCAGCCGCGGGGGCGGATGGGGTAGGGAAGCTTTCTTT. Translated, it gives CASRGGGWGREAFF.

The chain has TRBV6-5 and TRBJ2-7; D is unclear. Germline assignment: CDR1 MNHEY and CDR2 SVGAGI. The CDR3 runs 12 residues. The ends were cut back, 6 bases at V and 4 bases at J, with 10 bases in the middle. CDR3 sequence: CASSHVGYEQYF. Written as DNA, the CDR3 is TGTGCCAGCAGCCATGTAGGATACGAGCAGTACTTC.

This chain joins TRBV5-1 and TRBJ2-5; possible D gene TRBD1, 6 bases. CDR1 SGHRS and CDR2 YFSETQ come from the germline V gene. The CDR3 is 15 amino acids. V lost 1 base and J 2 bases, leaving 12 bases between the germline ends. CDR3 DNA sequence: TGCGCCAGCAGCTTGCAGGGGCTGCTACAAGAGACCCAGTACTTC. Translated, it gives CASSLQGLLQETQYF.